These 12 T cell receptor beta chains were all obtained from the same sample, sequenced in a study of identical twins. Each CDR3 protein gets one entry after TCRdb re-called the 5' RACE reads with MiXCR. The table shows about 900,000 distinct CDR3 sequences, with 9% to 15% occurring only once. These same data were also listed under a study on yellow fever vaccine responses in identical twins.

Specimen: PBMCs. These receptors came from a woman aged 18-29 years in good health.

This clonotype was detected only a few times. The chain combines TRBV7-3 with TRBJ1-2, with D unresolved. The germline V gene has CDR1 SGHTA and CDR2 FQGTGA. Trimming shortened V by 5 bases and J by 7 bases, and 14 bases separated the two germline ends. The CDR3 has 13 amino acids. The CDR3 coding sequence is TGTGCCAGCAGCCCGGGGATTTGGGGTGGCTACACCTTC. Its protein is CASSPGIWGGYTF. Full variable domain (missing parts from reference TRBV7-3 and TRBJ1-2): GAGVSQTPSNKVTEKGKYVELRCDPISGHTALYWYRQSLGQGPEFLIYFQGTGAADDSGLPNDRFFAVRPEGSVSTLKIQRTERGDSAVYLCASSPGIWGGYTFGSGTRLTVV.

This clonotype has only a few counts. The rearrangement links TRBV7-2 to TRBJ2-3, with D hard to call. V was pared by 0 bases and J by 3 bases, with 13 bases between. CDR1 is SGHTA and CDR2 is FQGNSA in the germline V gene. There are 16 residues in the CDR3. In DNA form, the CDR3 reads TGTGCCAGCAGCTTAGCCATAGTTAGAGGTACAGATACGCAGTATTTT. Translated: CASSLAIVRGTDTQYF.

The V and J genes are TRBV12-3 or TRBV12-4 and TRBJ2-3; D is tentatively TRBD1 or TRBD2 (6 bases each). Trimming removed 0 bases at V and 2 bases at J, with 9 bases between. CDR3 size: 15 residues. CDR3 in DNA: TGTGCCAGCAGTTTAGCGGGGGGCGTCACAGATACGCAGTATTTT. Translating it yields CASSLAGGVTDTQYF.

The CDR3: CASSYGIGEKLFF. The CDR3 DNA reads as TGTGCCAGCAGTTACGGTATAGGAGAAAAACTGTTTTTT. The chain links TRBV6-5 to TRBJ1-4, with unresolved D. The CDR3 runs 13 residues. Trimming took 2 bases from V and 8 from J, leaving 9 bases between them. CDR1 is MNHEY, CDR2 SVGAGI, per germline.

The table lists this clonotype with many counts. The rearrangement joins TRBV10-3 to TRBJ2-1; D perhaps matches TRBD2 (5 bases). Germline values: CDR1 ENHRY, CDR2 SYGVKD. V was cut by 4 bases and J by 2 bases, with 9 bases left in between. This CDR3 has 14 amino acids. CDR3 DNA: TGTGCCATCAGTGCCCTAGCAACCTACAATGAGCAGTTCTTC. Its protein is CAISALATYNEQFF.

This clonotype has more than one count but fewer than ten. V gene TRBV20-1 combines with J gene TRBJ2-1, with D perhaps TRBD2 (5 bases). The germline CDR1 and CDR2 sequences are DFQATT and SNEGSKA (reference sequence). This CDR3 has 14 amino acids. V lost 3 bases, J lost 3 bases, and 12 bases lay in between. The CDR3 nucleotides are TGCAGTGCTAGTTGGAGCGGAAACTACAATGAGCAGTTCTTC. The encoded protein is CSASWSGNYNEQFF.

This clonotype has just a few counts. The chain employs TRBV10-3 and TRBJ2-1; D may be TRBD1 (5 bases). The CDR3 extends over 11 amino acids. Germline-derived CDR1 and CDR2 are ENHRY and SYGVKD. Trimming took off 5 bases at V and 9 bases at J, with 8 bases between the two ends. This CDR3 is CAISQGVEQFF. CDR3 DNA: TGTGCCATCAGTCAGGGTGTTGAGCAGTTCTTC.

The chain links TRBV21-1 to TRBJ1-1; no DNA check was done on the table's D call, TRBD1. TRBV21-1 is a known pseudogene. CDR3 length: 17 residues. The CDR3 DNA is TGTGCCAGCAGCAAAACTGACAGGCGACCCATGAACACTGAAGCTTTCTTT. Protein: CASSKTDRRPMNTEAFF.

This clonotype has more than one count but fewer than ten. The V gene is TRBV3-1, the J gene TRBJ2-3; TRBD2 matches 7 bases. V trimming: 1 base; J trimming: 0 bases; junction bases outside the gene matches: 4. The CDR3 has 16 amino acids. Germline assignment: CDR1 LGHDT and CDR2 YNNKEL (reference sequence). CDR3 protein: CASSQGSGASTDTQYF. CDR3 nucleotides: TGTGCCAGCAGCCAAGGGAGCGGGGCAAGCACAGATACGCAGTATTTT.

This clonotype was counted between two and nine times. The chain joins TRBV5-1 to TRBJ2-5; 10 bases agree with TRBD2. The V and J ends lost 2 bases and 0 bases, in that order; junction bases with no gene match: 4. In germline, CDR1 is SGHRS, CDR2 YFSETQ. The CDR3 is 16 amino acids. The CDR3 region is CASSLSSGSNQETQYF. The CDR3 DNA reads TGCGCCAGCAGCTTATCTAGCGGGAGTAACCAAGAGACCCAGTACTTC. Looking up the rest from reference TRBV5-1 and TRBJ2-5 gives the full variable domain: KAGVTQTPRYLIKTRGQQVTLSCSPISGHRSVSWYQQTPGQGLQFLFEYFSETQRNKGNFPGRFSGRQFSNSRSEMNVSTLELGDSALYLCASSLSSGSNQETQYFGPGTRLLVL.

The V and J genes are TRBV2 and TRBJ1-1; D is unresolved. Trimming left V 7 bases short and J 6 bases short, with 21 bases between. The germline gives CDR1 SNHLY, CDR2 FYNNEI. CDR3 size: 15 residues. CDR3 amino acids: CASTEGGLINSEAFF. CDR3 bases: TGTGCCAGCACCGAAGGAGGGCTGATAAACTCTGAAGCTTTCTTT.

This clonotype turned up a few times. The chain carries TRBV6-5 and TRBJ2-3; a possible D gene is TRBD2 (6 bases). V lost 0 bases to trimming and J lost 2 bases, with 12 bases between them. This CDR3 has 16 residues. Germline V lookup: CDR1 MNHEY, CDR2 SVGAGI. CDR3 loop: CASSYSFSGLTDTQYF. The CDR3 DNA sequence: TGTGCCAGCAGTTACTCGTTTAGCGGCCTCACAGATACGCAGTATTTT.